The TCR beta chain under discussion was sequenced for a study of T-cell reconstitution after alpha-beta-depleted transplantation in children. This clonotype was seen ten or more times. TCRbeta library construction was performed incorporating unique molecular identifiers. TCRdb reprocessed the PCR reads via MiXCR and lists one record per CDR3 protein. This table has almost 500,000 distinct CDR3 sequences, around 13% appearing once. The sequence was collected from a human donor who donated a stem cell graft to a child with combined immunodeficiency. The input for sequencing was PBMCs from the stem cell graft donor, taken from the stem cell graft.

In DNA, the CDR3 is TGTGCCAGCAGCGTATCAGGGGGCCCGCGAGATACGCAGTATTTT. Translation gives CASSVSGGPRDTQYF. The rearrangement links TRBV7-9 to TRBJ2-3, with 8 bases matching TRBD1. After removal of 5 bases from V and 5 bases from J, the junction contained 9 bases not matched to a gene. The CDR3 spans 15 residues. Germline V gives CDR1 SEHNR, CDR2 FQNEAQ (reference sequence).